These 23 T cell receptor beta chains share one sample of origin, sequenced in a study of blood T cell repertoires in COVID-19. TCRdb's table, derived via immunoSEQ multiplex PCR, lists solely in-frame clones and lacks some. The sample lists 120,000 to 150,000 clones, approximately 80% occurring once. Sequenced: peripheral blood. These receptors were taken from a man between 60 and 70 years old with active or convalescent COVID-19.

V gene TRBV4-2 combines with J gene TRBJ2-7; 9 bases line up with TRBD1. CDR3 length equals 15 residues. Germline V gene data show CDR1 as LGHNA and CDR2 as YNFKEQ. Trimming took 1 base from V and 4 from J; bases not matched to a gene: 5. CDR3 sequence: CASSQARDRVYEQYF. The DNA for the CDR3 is TGTGCCAGCAGCCAAGCTAGGGACAGGGTATACGAGCAGTACTTC.

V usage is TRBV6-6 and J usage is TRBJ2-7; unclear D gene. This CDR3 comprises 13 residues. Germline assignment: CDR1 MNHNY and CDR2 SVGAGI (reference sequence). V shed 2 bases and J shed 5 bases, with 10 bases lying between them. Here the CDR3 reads CASSYTLGDEQYF. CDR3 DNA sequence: TGTGCCAGCAGTTACACCCTAGGAGACGAGCAGTACTTC.

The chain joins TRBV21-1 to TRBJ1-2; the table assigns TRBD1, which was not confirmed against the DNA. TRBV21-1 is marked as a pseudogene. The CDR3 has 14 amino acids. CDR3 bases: TGTGCCAGCAGCAAAGACAGTGACAGCTATGGCTACACCTTC. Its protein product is CASSKDSDSYGYTF.

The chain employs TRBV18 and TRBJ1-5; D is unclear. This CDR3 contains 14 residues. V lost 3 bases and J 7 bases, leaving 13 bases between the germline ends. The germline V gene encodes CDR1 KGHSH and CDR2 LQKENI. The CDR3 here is CASSPLGREQPQHF. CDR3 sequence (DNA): TGTGCCAGCTCACCCCTCGGTCGCGAGCAGCCCCAGCATTTT.

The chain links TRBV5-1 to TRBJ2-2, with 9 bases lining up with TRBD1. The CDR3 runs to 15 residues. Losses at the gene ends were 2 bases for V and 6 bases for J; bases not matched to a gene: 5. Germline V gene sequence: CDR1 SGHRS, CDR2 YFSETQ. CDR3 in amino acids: CASSLQQGAAGELFF. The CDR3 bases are TGCGCCAGCAGCTTACAACAGGGGGCGGCCGGGGAGCTGTTTTTT.

DNA for the CDR3: TGTGCCAGTAGTACATTCCGGGACAGCTTCTCTGGAAACACCATATATTTT. Its translation: CASSTFRDSFSGNTIYF. V usage is TRBV19 and J usage is TRBJ1-3, with 7 positions matching TRBD1. The CDR3 length is 17 residues. Germline CDR1 is LNHDA and CDR2 is SQIVND (reference sequence). J gave up 0 bases and V 4 bases, and 9 bases lay outside the gene matches.

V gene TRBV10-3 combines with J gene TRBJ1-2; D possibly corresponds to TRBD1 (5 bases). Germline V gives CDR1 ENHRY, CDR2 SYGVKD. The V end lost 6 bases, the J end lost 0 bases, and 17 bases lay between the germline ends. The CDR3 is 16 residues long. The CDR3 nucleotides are TGTGCCATCAGCGGGGGAACCGACGGAGCTAACTATGGCTACACCTTC. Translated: CAISGGTDGANYGYTF.

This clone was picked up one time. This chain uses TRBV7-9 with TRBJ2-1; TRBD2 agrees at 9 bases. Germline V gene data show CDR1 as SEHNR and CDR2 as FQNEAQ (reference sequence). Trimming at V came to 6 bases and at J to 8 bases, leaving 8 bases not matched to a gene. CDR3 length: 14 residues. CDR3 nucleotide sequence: TGTGCCAGCAGTTTTAGCGGGAGTACGGATGAGCAGTTCTTC. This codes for CASSFSGSTDEQFF.

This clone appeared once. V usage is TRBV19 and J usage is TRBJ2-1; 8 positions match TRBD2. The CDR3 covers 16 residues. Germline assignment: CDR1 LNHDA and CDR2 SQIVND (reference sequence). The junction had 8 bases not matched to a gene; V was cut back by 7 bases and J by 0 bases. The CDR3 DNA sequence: TGTGCCAGTACCGGACTAGCCCCGAGCTCCTACAATGAGCAGTTCTTC. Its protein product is CASTGLAPSSYNEQFF.

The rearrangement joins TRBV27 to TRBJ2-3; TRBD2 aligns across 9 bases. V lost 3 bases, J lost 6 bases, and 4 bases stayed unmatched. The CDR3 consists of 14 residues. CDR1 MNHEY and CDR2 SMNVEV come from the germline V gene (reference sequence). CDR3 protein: CASSFGTSKDTQYF. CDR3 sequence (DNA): TGTGCCAGCAGTTTCGGGACTAGCAAGGATACGCAGTATTTT.

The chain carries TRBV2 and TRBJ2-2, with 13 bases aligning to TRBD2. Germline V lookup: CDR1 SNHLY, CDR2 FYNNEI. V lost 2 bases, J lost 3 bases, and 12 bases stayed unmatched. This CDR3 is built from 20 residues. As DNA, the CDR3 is TGTGCCAGCAGTGAAAACGCCGGACTAGCGGGAGCTTCGGACACCGGGGAGCTGTTTTTT. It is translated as CASSENAGLAGASDTGELFF.

CDR3 amino acids: CASSLQGAHGNQPQHF. As DNA, the CDR3 is TGTGCCAGCAGCCTACAGGGGGCCCATGGCAATCAGCCCCAGCATTTT. The chain combines TRBV7-3 with TRBJ1-5, with TRBD1 identical over 9 bases. V shed 5 bases, J shed 2 bases, and the junction held 7 bases outside the gene matches. Germline lookup yields CDR1 SGHTA and CDR2 FQGTGA. CDR3 length: 16 residues. The entire variable domain, with the rest obtained from reference TRBV7-3 and TRBJ1-5, is as follows: GAGVSQTPSNKVTEKGKYVELRCDPISGHTALYWYRQSLGQGPEFLIYFQGTGAADDSGLPNDRFFAVRPEGSVSTLKIQRTERGDSAVYLCASSLQGAHGNQPQHFGDGTRLSIL.

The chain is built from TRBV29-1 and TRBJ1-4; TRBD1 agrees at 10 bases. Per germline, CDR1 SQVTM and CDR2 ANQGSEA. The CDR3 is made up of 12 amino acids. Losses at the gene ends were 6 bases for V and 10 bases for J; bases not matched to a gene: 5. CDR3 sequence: CSVGQGDGKLFF. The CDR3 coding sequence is TGCAGCGTAGGACAGGGGGATGGAAAACTGTTTTTT.

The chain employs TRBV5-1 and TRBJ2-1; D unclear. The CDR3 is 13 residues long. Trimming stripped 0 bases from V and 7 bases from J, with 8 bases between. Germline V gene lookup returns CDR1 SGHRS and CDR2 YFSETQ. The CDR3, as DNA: TGCGCCAGCAGCTTGGTCCTAATGAATGAGCAGTTCTTC. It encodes CASSLVLMNEQFF.

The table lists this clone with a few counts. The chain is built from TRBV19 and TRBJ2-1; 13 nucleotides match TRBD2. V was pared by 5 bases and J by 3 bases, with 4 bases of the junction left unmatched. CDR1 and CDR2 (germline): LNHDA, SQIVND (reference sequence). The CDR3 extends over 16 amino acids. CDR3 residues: CASSLGLAGSYNEQFF. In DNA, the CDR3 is TGTGCCAGTAGTTTGGGACTAGCGGGAAGCTACAATGAGCAGTTCTTC.

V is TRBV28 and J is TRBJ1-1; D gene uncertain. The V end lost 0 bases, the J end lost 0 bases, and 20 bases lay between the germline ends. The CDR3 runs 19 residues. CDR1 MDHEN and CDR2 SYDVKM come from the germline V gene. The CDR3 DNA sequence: TGTGCCAGCAGTTTATGGTCCGAACGTGAGGCTTGGGTGAACACTGAAGCTTTCTTT. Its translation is CASSLWSEREAWVNTEAFF. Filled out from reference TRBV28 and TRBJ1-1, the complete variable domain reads DVKVTQSSRYLVKRTGEKVFLECVQDMDHENMFWYRQDPGLGLRLIYFSYDVKMKEKGDIPEGYSVSREKKERFSLILESASTNQTSMYLCASSLWSEREAWVNTEAFFGQGTRLTVV.

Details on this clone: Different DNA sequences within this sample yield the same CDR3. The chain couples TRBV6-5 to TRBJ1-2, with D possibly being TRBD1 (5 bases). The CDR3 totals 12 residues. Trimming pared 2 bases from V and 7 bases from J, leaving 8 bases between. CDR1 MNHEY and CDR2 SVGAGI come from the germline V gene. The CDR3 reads CASSYRGGGYTF. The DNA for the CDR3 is TGTGCCAGCAGTTACCGCGGGGGTGGCTACACCTTC.

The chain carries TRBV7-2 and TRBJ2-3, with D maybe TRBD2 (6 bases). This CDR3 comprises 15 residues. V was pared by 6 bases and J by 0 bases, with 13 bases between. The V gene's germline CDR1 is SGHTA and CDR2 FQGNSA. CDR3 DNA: TGTGCCAGCAGAAAAGCGGGTACTAGCACAGATACGCAGTATTTT. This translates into CASRKAGTSTDTQYF.

The CDR3 spells CASSVLAGGYNEQFF. CDR3 nucleotide sequence: TGTGCCAGCAGCGTTCTAGCGGGAGGCTACAATGAGCAGTTCTTC. The chain combines TRBV9 with TRBJ2-1; TRBD2 matches at 11 bases. The CDR3 contains 15 residues. Germline V lookup: CDR1 SGDLS, CDR2 YYNGEE. J was trimmed by 3 bases and V by 2 bases; bases with no gene match: 1.

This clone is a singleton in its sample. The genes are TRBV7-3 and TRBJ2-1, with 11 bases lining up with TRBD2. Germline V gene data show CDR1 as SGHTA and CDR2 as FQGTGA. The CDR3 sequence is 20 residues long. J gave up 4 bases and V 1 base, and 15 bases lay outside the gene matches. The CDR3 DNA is TGTGCCAGCAGCTTAAGGGGCAGGGTAGCGGGAGGGCCTAAATACAATGAGCAGTTCTTC. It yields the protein CASSLRGRVAGGPKYNEQFF.

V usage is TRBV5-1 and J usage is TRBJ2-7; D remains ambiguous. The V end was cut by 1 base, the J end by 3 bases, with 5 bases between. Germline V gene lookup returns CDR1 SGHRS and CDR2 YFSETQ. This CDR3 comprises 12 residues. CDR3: CASSLPSYEQYF. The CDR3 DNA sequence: TGCGCCAGCAGCTTGCCCAGCTACGAGCAGTACTTC.

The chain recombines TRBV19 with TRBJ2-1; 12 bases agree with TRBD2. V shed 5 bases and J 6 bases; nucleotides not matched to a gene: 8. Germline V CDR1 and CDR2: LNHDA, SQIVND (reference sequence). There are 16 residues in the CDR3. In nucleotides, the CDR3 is TGTGCCAGTAGTGGGGCTAGCGGGAGGGTGTCCAATGAGCAGTTCTTC. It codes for CASSGASGRVSNEQFF.

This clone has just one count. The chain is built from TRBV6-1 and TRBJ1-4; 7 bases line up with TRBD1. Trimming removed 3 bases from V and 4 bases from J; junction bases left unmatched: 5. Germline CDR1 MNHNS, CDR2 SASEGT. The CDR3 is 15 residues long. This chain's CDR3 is CASSDPTGYNEKLFF. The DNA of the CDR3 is TGTGCCAGCAGTGACCCGACAGGGTATAATGAAAAACTGTTTTTT.